Listed below are T cell receptor beta chains from one sample, sequenced in a study of shared clonotypes between healthy human individuals. The method was immunoSEQ multiplex PCR; TCRdb's version includes in-frame clones alone and lacks a portion of them. This table holds about 2 million clones, approximately 95% found once. Sequenced sample: naive CD4+ T cells sorted from blood. Receptor source: a man younger than 35 in good health. Each CDR3 is given with its conserved first and last residue. Fields, in order: J gene, D gene, clone size, CDR3 length, V gene, CDR3 DNA, CDR3 protein. D genes are given only for firm matches. Only part of the rows carry a size: once, few, many, or a class if the clone is expanded.

>TRBJ2-2|TRBD2|.|15|TRBV10-3
TGTGCCATCAGTGCCTCTAGCGGGGGAACCGGGGAGCTGTTTTTT
CAISASSGGTGELFF
>TRBJ2-1|TRBD1|.|15|TRBV7-3
TGTGCCAGCAGCCCCCGGACAGGGGGCAGAAATGAGCAGTTCTTC
CASSPRTGGRNEQFF
>TRBJ1-6|.|.|11|TRBV15
TGTGCCACCAGCAGAGATTCACCCCTCCACTTT
CATSRDSPLHF
>TRBJ1-5|.|.|13|TRBV18
TGTGCCAGCTCACCCAGTCTGAACCAGCCCCAGCATTTT
CASSPSLNQPQHF
>TRBJ2-7|TRBD2|.|15|TRBV25-1
TGTGCCAGCAATGACCCGACTAGCGGGTCCTACGAGCAGTACTTC
CASNDPTSGSYEQYF
>TRBJ2-2|.|.|13|TRBV29-1
TGCAGCGTTGAAGGGGACGCCCGAGGGGAGCTGTTTTTT
CSVEGDARGELFF
>TRBJ2-3|.|.|15|TRBV5-6
TGTGCCAGCAGCCAACCTAGGGGACGCACAGATACGCAGTATTTT
CASSQPRGRTDTQYF
>TRBJ2-5|.|.|13|TRBV5-1
TGCGCCAGCAGCCCTCTCAGGGGAGAGACCCAGTACTTC
CASSPLRGETQYF
>TRBJ1-1|.|.|16|TRBV7-9
TGTGCCAGCAGCCCCACGGTATGGATCGGGAACACTGAAGCTTTCTTT
CASSPTVWIGNTEAFF
>TRBJ2-7|.|few|14|TRBV5-1
TGCGCCAGCAGCTTGGGCGGGATCTCCTACGAGCAGTACTTC
CASSLGGISYEQYF
>TRBJ2-7|TRBD1|.|12|TRBV10-3
TGTGCCATCAGGGGGACAGGGGGCGAGCAGTACTTC
CAIRGTGGEQYF
>TRBJ2-2|.|.|13|TRBV7-2
TGTGCCAGCAGCTCGGCGAACACCGGGGAGCTGTTTTTT
CASSSANTGELFF
>TRBJ2-3|.|.|13|TRBV6-5
TGTGCCAGTAACAGGCAGGGAGGAGATACGCAGTATTTT
CASNRQGGDTQYF
>TRBJ2-3|TRBD2|.|16|TRBV11-2
TGTGCCAGCAGCTTAGATACCGGGGGGGGCTCAGATACGCAGTATTTT
CASSLDTGGGSDTQYF
>TRBJ2-7|.|.|16|TRBV10-3
TGTGCCATCAGTGAGTCTCGTAGGGCAGGGTCCTACGAGCAGTACTTC
CAISESRRAGSYEQYF
>TRBJ2-3|.|.|13|TRBV6-6
TGTGCCAGCAGGGGGGGGGCACAAGATACGCAGTATTTT
CASRGGAQDTQYF
>TRBJ2-5|TRBD2|.|15|TRBV7-2
TGTGCCAGCAGCTTAATAGCGGGGTCCCAAGAGACCCAGTACTTC
CASSLIAGSQETQYF
>TRBJ2-3|TRBD2|.|15|TRBV7-2
TGTGCCAGCAGCCTTAGCGGGGGTCGGACAGATACGCAGTATTTT
CASSLSGGRTDTQYF
>TRBJ1-2|.|once|16|TRBV7-8
TGTGCCAGCAGCCCCCACGGCCCAATCTCGAACTATGGCTACACCTTC
CASSPHGPISNYGYTF
>TRBJ2-3|TRBD1|.|17|TRBV7-2
TGTGCCAGCAGCTCCCTTCCACGACAGGGGAGCACAGATACGCAGTATTTT
CASSSLPRQGSTDTQYF
>TRBJ1-5|TRBD1|once|15|TRBV19
TGTGCCAGTAGTACCTCCGGGACAGGGCAACAGCCCCAGCATTTT
CASSTSGTGQQPQHF
>TRBJ2-6|.|.|13|TRBV5-4
TGTGCCAGCAGGCAGGTTGGGGCCAACGTCCTGACTTTC
CASRQVGANVLTF
>TRBJ2-7|TRBD2|.|16|TRBV18
TGTGCCAGCTCACCACCGAGCGGGAAGGCGTCCTACGAGCAGTACTTC
CASSPPSGKASYEQYF
>TRBJ1-1|TRBD1|.|14|TRBV6-5
TGTGCCAGCAGTAGGGACAGGAAGGGCACTGAAGCTTTCTTT
CASSRDRKGTEAFF
>TRBJ2-5|TRBD1|.|14|TRBV19
TGTGCCAGTAGACAGACAGGGGGCTCCGAGACCCAGTACTTC
CASRQTGGSETQYF
>TRBJ1-1|TRBD1|.|15|TRBV5-1
TGCGCCAGCAGCTTGGCGGGACAGAAGAACACTGAAGCTTTCTTT
CASSLAGQKNTEAFF
>TRBJ1-1|.|.|14|TRBV7-9
TGTGCCAGCAGCTTAGGTCAGGGGTACACTGAAGCTTTCTTT
CASSLGQGYTEAFF
>TRBJ1-4|.|.|15|TRBV7-2
TGTGCCAGCAGCTCCCAGACAGGAGGTAATGAAAAACTGTTTTTT
CASSSQTGGNEKLFF
>TRBJ2-7|TRBD2|.|13|TRBV6-5
TGTGCCAGCAGGGCGGGAGTGTCGTACGAGCAGTACTTC
CASRAGVSYEQYF
>TRBJ1-1|.|.|14|TRBV28
TGTGCCAGCAGACAGGGTACCAAGGACACTGAAGCTTTCTTT
CASRQGTKDTEAFF
>TRBJ1-1|.|.|13|TRBV5-1
TGCGCCAGCAGCATGGCGGGATACACTGAAGCTTTCTTT
CASSMAGYTEAFF
>TRBJ2-5|TRBD2|.|15|TRBV30
TGTGCCTGGAGGTTCAGGACTAGCGGGACAGAGACCCAGTACTTC
CAWRFRTSGTETQYF
>TRBJ2-2|.|.|17|TRBV7-2
TGTGCCAGCAGCTTAGCGGGTACGAACTCGAACACCGGGGAGCTGTTTTTT
CASSLAGTNSNTGELFF
>TRBJ2-2|.|.|14|TRBV10-1
TGCGCCAGCAGTGATTGGGGCGACACCGGGGAGCTGTTTTTT
CASSDWGDTGELFF
>TRBJ1-2|.|.|14|TRBV19
TGTGCCAGTAGTATCTACAGAACGGCCTATGGCTACACCTTC
CASSIYRTAYGYTF
>TRBJ2-7|.|.|15|TRBV15
TGTGCCACCAGCAGGGGCCAGCTCTCCGGGCAGGCGCAGTACTTC
CATSRGQLSGQAQYF
>TRBJ1-2|.|.|15|TRBV9
TGTGCCAGCAGCCCAAGGGGCCCGGTGGGTCCTGGCTACACCTTC
CASSPRGPVGPGYTF
>TRBJ2-2|TRBD2|.|14|TRBV30
TGTGCCGTCCTGGGACTAGCGAACACCGGGGAGCTGTTTTTT
CAVLGLANTGELFF
>TRBJ2-7|TRBD2|.|14|TRBV6-5
TGTGCCAGCAGTACCGGGACTAGCGGCTACGAGCAGTACTTC
CASSTGTSGYEQYF
>TRBJ1-4|TRBD1|once|15|TRBV6-1
TGTGCCAGCAGAAGGGACAGGGCAACTAATGAAAAACTGTTTTTT
CASRRDRATNEKLFF
>TRBJ1-6|.|.|13|TRBV2
TGTGCCAGCATCGAAGAGCCTAATTCACCCCTCCACTTT
CASIEEPNSPLHF
>TRBJ2-5|.|.|16|TRBV4-1
TGCGCCAGCAGCCAAGAGGCTAGTGGGGGTTACGGGACCCAGTACTTC
CASSQEASGGYGTQYF
>TRBJ1-5|.|.|14|TRBV10-2
TGCGCCAGCTCTGACTGGGGGCCGCATCAGCCCCAGCATTTT
CASSDWGPHQPQHF
>TRBJ2-7|.|.|13|TRBV7-2
TGTGCCAGCAGCTTAAGTATTTCCTACGAGCAGTACTTC
CASSLSISYEQYF
>TRBJ1-5|TRBD1|.|11|TRBV6-1
TGTGCCAGCAGCAACCGGGACAGATGGCATTTT
CASSNRDRWHF
>TRBJ2-4|.|.|15|TRBV5-8
TGTGCCAGCAGCCCTCGACAGGCCGGAGGAAACATTCAGTACTTC
CASSPRQAGGNIQYF
>TRBJ2-5|TRBD2|.|17|TRBV4-1
TGCGCCAGCAGCCGTTCGACTAGCGGGGGGGCCGCAGAGACCCAGTACTTC
CASSRSTSGGAAETQYF
>TRBJ1-5|.|.|14|TRBV11-2
TGTGCCAGCAGCTTCTCGGGGATGAGACAGCCCCAGCATTTT
CASSFSGMRQPQHF
>TRBJ2-7|TRBD1|.|15|TRBV10-3
TGTGCCATCAGTGACGGGACAGGGAGATCCTACGAGCAGTACTTC
CAISDGTGRSYEQYF
>TRBJ2-7|.|.|14|TRBV2
TGTGCCAGCAGTGGTGGCAGGGAGACGGGGGAGCAGTACTTC
CASSGGRETGEQYF
>TRBJ2-2|TRBD2|once|15|TRBV10-3
TGTGCCGTCCAGAGCGGGGGACCTAACACCGGGGAGCTGTTTTTT
CAVQSGGPNTGELFF
>TRBJ2-3|.|.|16|TRBV4-2
TGTGCCAGCAGCCAAGAGGGTAGCGGTAGCACAGATACGCAGTATTTT
CASSQEGSGSTDTQYF
>TRBJ1-4|TRBD1|.|16|TRBV4-3
TGCGCCAGCAGCCTAGGCCGGGACAGATATAATGAAAAACTGTTTTTT
CASSLGRDRYNEKLFF
>TRBJ1-6|.|.|12|TRBV28
TGTGCCAGCAGTCCCATAGGATCACCCCTCCACTTT
CASSPIGSPLHF
>TRBJ2-7|.|.|15|TRBV4-1
TGCGCCAGCAGCCAAGATCTTACTCAGTTCTACGAGCAGTACTTC
CASSQDLTQFYEQYF
>TRBJ1-2|TRBD1|.|14|TRBV28
TGTGCCAGCAGACCCGGGACAGTCGTCTATGGCTACACCTTC
CASRPGTVVYGYTF
>TRBJ2-3|TRBD2|.|14|TRBV6-6
TGTGCCAGCATCCCGCGGGGGACCACAGATACGCAGTATTTT
CASIPRGTTDTQYF
>TRBJ1-4|.|.|16|TRBV6-1
TGTGCCAGCAGTGAGACGGGACGGTCCACTAATGAAAAACTGTTTTTT
CASSETGRSTNEKLFF
>TRBJ2-4|TRBD1|.|12|TRBV5-4
TGTGCCTGTGGGACAGGGTTAAACATTCAGTACTTC
CACGTGLNIQYF